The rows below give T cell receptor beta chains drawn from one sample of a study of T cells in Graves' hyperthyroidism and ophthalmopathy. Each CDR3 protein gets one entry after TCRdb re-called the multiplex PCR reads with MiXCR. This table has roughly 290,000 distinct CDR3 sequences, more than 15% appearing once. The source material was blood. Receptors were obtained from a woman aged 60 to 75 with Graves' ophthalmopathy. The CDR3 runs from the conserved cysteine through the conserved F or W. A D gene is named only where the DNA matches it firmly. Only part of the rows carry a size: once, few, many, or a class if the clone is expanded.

TGTGCCAGCAGCTGGAGACAAGGACTAGCGGGAGGTTCCGATACGCAGTATTTT	CASSWRQGLAGGSDTQYF	TRBD2	TRBV5-6	TRBJ2-3	NA
TGTGCCAGCAGCTTAGGGGACAGGGGTGACGAGCAGTACTTC	CASSLGDRGDEQYF	TRBD1	TRBV7-2	TRBJ2-7	many
TGTGCCAGCAGCGTAGATTTTGGGGGCCAGGCTTTCTTT	CASSVDFGGQAFF	NA	TRBV9	TRBJ1-1	many
TGTGCCAGCAGCCAGACCTTGACTCGGACAGATACGCAGTATTTT	CASSQTLTRTDTQYF	NA	TRBV3-1	TRBJ2-3	many
TGTGCCAGTAGTATGGTCGGTACCGGGGAGCTGTTTTTT	CASSMVGTGELFF	NA	TRBV19	TRBJ2-2	many
TGTGCCAGCACCGCCCTCCCGACAGATAACTATGGCTACACCTTC	CASTALPTDNYGYTF	NA	TRBV6-1	TRBJ1-2	many
TGTGCCAGCAGTCCCGACAGGGGGGGTTTTAATGAGCAGTTCTTC	CASSPDRGGFNEQFF	TRBD1	TRBV6-1	TRBJ2-1	few
TGTGCCACCAGCTTAGGGGGCGGGAGCCTCCAAGAGACCCAGTACTTC	CATSLGGGSLQETQYF	NA	TRBV24-1	TRBJ2-5	NA
TGCAGTGCTAGAGATAGTCAGGGGGCGAACATTCAGTACTTC	CSARDSQGANIQYF	TRBD1	TRBV20-1	TRBJ2-4	many
TGTGCCAGCAGCCCCCTCGGACAGGGAGGCACAGATACGCAGTATTTT	CASSPLGQGGTDTQYF	TRBD1	TRBV7-2	TRBJ2-3	few
TGTGCCAGCAGCTTAGAGGTCCCCGAAGCTTTCTTT	CASSLEVPEAFF	NA	TRBV7-2	TRBJ1-1	many
TGTGCCAGCAGTAAGGAACTTCCCCTTGTATCCTCTGGAAACACCATATATTTT	CASSKELPLVSSGNTIYF	NA	TRBV6-1	TRBJ1-3	NA
TGTTCCAGTAGTACCCCGGGCAGGGGAAGCTCCTACGAGCAGTACTTC	CSSSTPGRGSSYEQYF	NA	TRBV19	TRBJ2-7	NA
TGTGCCAGCAGCTTAATGAGGCTGAAGAACACCGGGGAGCTGTTTTTT	CASSLMRLKNTGELFF	NA	TRBV7-2	TRBJ2-2	few
TGCGCCAGCAGCTTGGCCGGTAATTCACCCCTCCACTTT	CASSLAGNSPLHF	NA	TRBV5-1	TRBJ1-6	NA
TGTGCCAGCAGAGAACAGGGGGCCACGAACACTGAAGCTTTCTTT	CASREQGATNTEAFF	TRBD1	TRBV7-8	TRBJ1-1	many
TGTGCCAGCAGGGACAGTCAATACTCTGGAAACACCATATATTTT	CASRDSQYSGNTIYF	NA	TRBV6-2/TRBV6-3	TRBJ1-3	NA
TGCAGTGCTAGAGGCGGGTCAGGGGGCCGGCCCCAGCATTTT	CSARGGSGGRPQHF	TRBD1	TRBV20-1	TRBJ1-5	many